This TCR beta chain was retrieved from a study of CD8+ T cells in alopecia areata. Study background: For 6 to 18 months, tofacitinib was taken, and 6 months off drug followed.

Treatment here: oral pan-JAK inhibitor, 5-10 mg twice daily. Researchers took lesional scalp punch biopsies and peripheral blood from people who were alopecia areata patients. J lost 9 bases, V lost 4 bases, and 12 bases had no gene match. The CDR3 contains 15 residues. Germline values: CDR1 SGHRS, CDR2 YFSETQ. Following extraction, RNA underwent reverse transcription to cDNA, which served as the sequencing template. The method was immunoSEQ multiplex PCR; TCRdb's version includes in-frame clones alone and lacks a portion of them. The table shows 200,000 to 250,000 clones, with approximately 57% occurring only once.

This chain uses TRBV5-1 with TRBJ1-2, with 10 bases that match TRBD1. The origin of this receptor is a human donor with alopecia areata. The sequenced sample was CD4+ T cells sorted from blood, obtained at week 4, from a patient treated with tofacitinib. The CDR3 here is CASSRTGGTSGSYTF. The CDR3 DNA is TGCGCCAGCAGCCGGACAGGGGGGACCTCCGGTAGCTACACCTTC.